These T cell receptor beta chains were read from a single sample in a study of neurological immune-mediated disorders. TCRdb ran MiXCR on the 5' RACE reads and lists one entry per CDR3 protein. The sample has roughly 70,000 distinct CDR3 sequences, roughly 3.9% seen once. Material for sequencing was PBMCs. The receptor source for this set is a man aged 25 to 40 with multiple sclerosis. The CDR3 runs from the conserved cysteine through the conserved F or W. The order of the fields is CDR3 protein, CDR3 DNA, V gene, J gene, clone size, D gene, CDR3 length. D genes are given only for firm matches. Each size is once, few or many counts, or a class when the clone is expanded.

CDR3 protein: CASSRGAGELFF
CDR3 DNA: TGCGCCAGCAGCCGTGGCGCCGGGGAGCTGTTTTTT
V gene: TRBV5-1
J gene: TRBJ2-2
clone size: many
D gene: -
CDR3 length: 12

CDR3 protein: CASSVALAGGRNTGELFF
CDR3 DNA: TGTGCCAGCAGCGTAGCCCTAGCGGGGGGACGGAACACCGGGGAGCTGTTTTTT
V gene: TRBV9
J gene: TRBJ2-2
clone size: many
D gene: TRBD2
CDR3 length: 18

CDR3 protein: CASSRGTYNEQFF
CDR3 DNA: TGTGCCAGCAGCCGAGGGACTTACAATGAGCAGTTCTTC
V gene: TRBV12-3/TRBV12-4
J gene: TRBJ2-1
clone size: many
D gene: -
CDR3 length: 13

CDR3 protein: CASSERQRKYQPQHF
CDR3 DNA: TGTGCCAGCAGTGAACGACAACGGAAGTATCAGCCCCAGCATTTT
V gene: TRBV6-1
J gene: TRBJ1-5
clone size: many
D gene: -
CDR3 length: 15

CDR3 protein: CASSQEGGTAYGYTF
CDR3 DNA: TGCGCCAGCAGCCAAGAAGGGGGGACGGCCTATGGCTACACCTTC
V gene: TRBV4-1
J gene: TRBJ1-2
clone size: many
D gene: -
CDR3 length: 15

CDR3 protein: CASSQDSGRETQYF
CDR3 DNA: TGCGCCAGCAGCCAAGATTCGGGACGGGAGACCCAGTACTTC
V gene: TRBV4-1
J gene: TRBJ2-5
clone size: many
D gene: -
CDR3 length: 14

CDR3 protein: CASSLTGTPNRNEQYF
CDR3 DNA: TGTGCCAGCAGCCTGACCGGGACACCGAATCGGAACGAGCAGTACTTC
V gene: TRBV5-6
J gene: TRBJ2-7
clone size: many
D gene: -
CDR3 length: 16

CDR3 protein: CASSLVEGFTEAFF
CDR3 DNA: TGTGCCAGCAGCTTAGTCGAGGGTTTCACTGAAGCTTTCTTT
V gene: TRBV7-9
J gene: TRBJ1-1
clone size: many
D gene: -
CDR3 length: 14

CDR3 protein: CAIRRDREDRYEQYF
CDR3 DNA: TGTGCCATCAGGAGGGACAGGGAAGATAGGTACGAGCAGTACTTC
V gene: TRBV10-3
J gene: TRBJ2-7
clone size: many
D gene: TRBD1
CDR3 length: 15

CDR3 protein: CSAKEGPEETQYF
CDR3 DNA: TGCAGTGCTAAGGAGGGGCCGGAAGAGACCCAGTACTTC
V gene: TRBV20-1
J gene: TRBJ2-5
clone size: many
D gene: -
CDR3 length: 13

CDR3 protein: CSARPDNTGELFF
CDR3 DNA: TGCAGTGCTAGGCCAGATAACACCGGGGAGCTGTTTTTT
V gene: TRBV20-1
J gene: TRBJ2-2
clone size: many
D gene: -
CDR3 length: 13

CDR3 protein: CASTRRLEYLETQYF
CDR3 DNA: TGTGCCAGTACCCGGAGACTAGAGTATTTGGAGACCCAGTACTTC
V gene: TRBV6-2/TRBV6-3
J gene: TRBJ2-5
clone size: many
D gene: -
CDR3 length: 15

CDR3 protein: CSVGSQGAGLGEKLFF
CDR3 DNA: TGCAGCGTTGGGAGTCAGGGTGCCGGGTTAGGTGAAAAACTGTTTTTT
V gene: TRBV29-1
J gene: TRBJ1-4
clone size: many
D gene: -
CDR3 length: 16

CDR3 protein: CASSQGTTQEGYTF
CDR3 DNA: TGCGCCAGCAGCCAAGGGACGACCCAAGAAGGCTACACCTTC
V gene: TRBV4-1
J gene: TRBJ1-2
clone size: many
D gene: -
CDR3 length: 14

CDR3 protein: CASSPDFWGNQPQHF
CDR3 DNA: TGTGCCAGCAGCCCGGATTTCTGGGGCAATCAGCCCCAGCATTTT
V gene: TRBV3-1
J gene: TRBJ1-5
clone size: many
D gene: -
CDR3 length: 15

CDR3 protein: CASSQGSPGGSPLHF
CDR3 DNA: TGTGCCAGCAGCCAAGGCTCTCCAGGCGGTTCACCCCTCCACTTT
V gene: TRBV4-2
J gene: TRBJ1-6
clone size: many
D gene: -
CDR3 length: 15

CDR3 protein: CSARDKGGAPPETQYF
CDR3 DNA: TGCAGTGCTAGAGATAAGGGCGGAGCCCCCCCAGAGACCCAGTACTTC
V gene: TRBV20-1
J gene: TRBJ2-5
clone size: many
D gene: -
CDR3 length: 16

CDR3 protein: CASSQVELGYYQPQHF
CDR3 DNA: TGCGCCAGCAGCCAAGTCGAACTTGGGTATTATCAGCCCCAGCATTTT
V gene: TRBV4-1
J gene: TRBJ1-5
clone size: many
D gene: -
CDR3 length: 16

CDR3 protein: CAISELGATYGYTF
CDR3 DNA: TGTGCCATCAGTGAGTTGGGGGCCACCTATGGCTACACCTTC
V gene: TRBV10-3
J gene: TRBJ1-2
clone size: many
D gene: -
CDR3 length: 14

CDR3 protein: CASSSGTGDLTDTQYF
CDR3 DNA: TGCGCCAGCAGTTCTGGGACAGGGGATCTCACAGATACGCAGTATTTT
V gene: TRBV5-1
J gene: TRBJ2-3
clone size: many
D gene: TRBD1
CDR3 length: 16

CDR3 protein: CASSPPASVAYEQYF
CDR3 DNA: TGTGCCAGCTCACCACCCGCTAGCGTAGCCTACGAGCAGTACTTC
V gene: TRBV18
J gene: TRBJ2-7
clone size: few
D gene: -
CDR3 length: 15

CDR3 protein: CASRETGGYEQYF
CDR3 DNA: TGTGCCAGCAGGGAGACAGGGGGTTACGAGCAGTACTTC
V gene: TRBV27
J gene: TRBJ2-7
clone size: many
D gene: TRBD1
CDR3 length: 13

CDR3 protein: CASSKLLGQGEETQYF
CDR3 DNA: TGTGCCAGCAGCAAGCTCTTGGGACAGGGTGAAGAGACCCAGTACTTC
V gene: TRBV5-6
J gene: TRBJ2-5
clone size: many
D gene: TRBD1
CDR3 length: 16

CDR3 protein: CSASQNRPEQYF
CDR3 DNA: TGCAGTGCTAGCCAGAACAGGCCCGAGCAGTACTTC
V gene: TRBV20-1
J gene: TRBJ2-7
clone size: many
D gene: -
CDR3 length: 12

CDR3 protein: CASSWEGGKGQPQHF
CDR3 DNA: TGCGCCAGCAGCTGGGAAGGGGGGAAGGGTCAGCCCCAGCATTTT
V gene: TRBV5-1
J gene: TRBJ1-5
clone size: many
D gene: -
CDR3 length: 15

CDR3 protein: CAISHDSGGPTRETQYF
CDR3 DNA: TGTGCCATCAGCCACGATAGCGGGGGGCCCACCAGGGAGACCCAGTACTTC
V gene: TRBV10-3
J gene: TRBJ2-5
clone size: many
D gene: TRBD2
CDR3 length: 17

CDR3 protein: CASSFVLEGAEAFF
CDR3 DNA: TGCGCCAGCAGCTTCGTTTTGGAGGGGGCTGAAGCTTTCTTT
V gene: TRBV5-1
J gene: TRBJ1-1
clone size: many
D gene: -
CDR3 length: 14

CDR3 protein: CASSASGGTSDTQYF
CDR3 DNA: TGTGCCAGCAGTGCTAGCGGGGGGACCTCAGATACGCAGTATTTT
V gene: TRBV9
J gene: TRBJ2-3
clone size: many
D gene: TRBD2
CDR3 length: 15

CDR3 protein: CASSERGHGETQYF
CDR3 DNA: TGTGCCAGCAGTGAACGGGGCCACGGAGAGACCCAGTACTTC
V gene: TRBV25-1
J gene: TRBJ2-5
clone size: many
D gene: -
CDR3 length: 14

CDR3 protein: CASSSIGQVRNEQFF
CDR3 DNA: TGTGCCAGCAGCTCCATCGGACAAGTTCGAAATGAGCAGTTCTTC
V gene: TRBV11-2
J gene: TRBJ2-1
clone size: many
D gene: -
CDR3 length: 15

CDR3 protein: CASSLSRDWQVELFF
CDR3 DNA: TGTGCCAGCAGCCTCAGCAGGGATTGGCAGGTGGAGCTGTTTTTT
V gene: TRBV7-9
J gene: TRBJ2-2
clone size: many
D gene: -
CDR3 length: 15

CDR3 protein: CSARETGGGDEQYF
CDR3 DNA: TGCAGTGCTAGAGAGACAGGGGGCGGCGACGAGCAGTACTTC
V gene: TRBV20-1
J gene: TRBJ2-7
clone size: many
D gene: TRBD1
CDR3 length: 14